One and the same sample provided the 19 T cell receptor beta chains below, sequenced in a study of T cells in Graves' hyperthyroidism and ophthalmopathy. Amplification targeted TCR beta CDR3 regions from RNA transcripts. A set of HTBI primers served as the primers for a first-round RT-PCR of the TCR CDR3. TCRdb re-called the multiplex PCR reads with MiXCR, one entry per CDR3 protein. The sample has 650,000 to 700,000 distinct CDR3 sequences; 15% to 20% are singletons. The specimen sequenced was blood. Every receptor here comes from a man aged 50-60 years with Graves' hyperthyroidism.

The table lists this clonotype with many counts. The genes are TRBV2 and TRBJ2-3; TRBD1 agrees at 7 bases. The CDR3 is made up of 17 amino acids. In germline, CDR1 is SNHLY, CDR2 FYNNEI. The V segment lost 2 bases and the J segment 0 bases; nucleotides outside the gene matches: 8. CDR3 loop: CASSENDRESSTDTQYF. In DNA, the CDR3 is TGTGCCAGCAGTGAAAACGACAGGGAGTCTAGCACAGATACGCAGTATTTT.

This clonotype was recorded at least ten times. The chain combines TRBV29-1 with TRBJ2-5; no definite D call. CDR1 is SQVTM and CDR2 is ANQGSEA in the germline V gene. This CDR3 spans 14 amino acids. V lost 1 base and J 4 bases, leaving 13 bases between the germline ends. The CDR3 DNA is TGCAGCGTTGAAGGATACAAGGTTCGAGAGACCCAGTACTTC. It translates to CSVEGYKVRETQYF.

In its sample, this clonotype was seen a few times. The chain recombines TRBV10-1 with TRBJ2-3; 7 nucleotides match TRBD1. With 5 bases clipped from V and 0 bases from J, the junction kept 11 bases outside the gene matches. The germline gives CDR1 WNHNN, CDR2 SYGVQD (reference sequence). CDR3 length equals 17 residues. The CDR3 DNA reads as TGCGCCAGCAGTCAAAATACCGGGACAGCTAGCACAGATACGCAGTATTTT. It codes for CASSQNTGTASTDTQYF.

In this sample, this clonotype turned up once. This CDR3 is missing its conserved last phenylalanine or tryptophan, likely due to a read error. This rearrangement joins TRBV7-2 to TRBJ2-7; D ambiguous. CDR1 SGHTA and CDR2 FQGNSA come from the germline V gene. The CDR3 is made up of 13 amino acids. The V and J ends lost 1 base and 0 bases respectively, with 4 bases between them. DNA for the CDR3: TGTGCCAGCAGCTTAGAGAGCTCCTACGAGCAGTACTTG. This translates into CASSLESSYEQYL.

This clonotype has a count of ten or more. J is TRBJ1-2 and V is TRBV12-3 or TRBV12-4; tentative D call: TRBD1 (5 bases). The CDR3 extends over 12 amino acids. V shed 6 bases and J shed 5 bases, with 10 bases lying between them. The CDR3 reads CASSGTDYGYTF. The CDR3 nucleotides read TGTGCCAGCAGCGGGACGGATTATGGCTACACCTTC.

J is TRBJ1-4 and V is TRBV9; D may be TRBD1 (5 bases). Germline V gene lookup returns CDR1 SGDLS and CDR2 YYNGEE. Between the trimmed V and J ends, which lost 8 bases and 4 bases, there was a span of 12 bases. The CDR3 has 13 amino acids. Here the CDR3 DNA reads TGTGCCAGTACAGGTTTAGGTAATGAAAAACTGTTTTTT. Translated: CASTGLGNEKLFF.

Comment on this clonotype: One base away lies a much larger clone, so this may be a sequencing read error. The chain couples TRBV3-1 to TRBJ2-3; no firm D call. Germline V gene sequence: CDR1 LGHDT, CDR2 YNNKEL (reference sequence). This CDR3 has 14 residues. CDR3 DNA sequence: TGTGGCAGCAGCCATACCCCAGCAGGAGATACGCAGTATTTT. It yields the protein CGSSHTPAGDTQYF.

The chain combines TRBV20-1 with TRBJ2-7; the match to TRBD2 covers 9 bases. Looked up from germline, CDR1 is DFQATT and CDR2 is SNEGSKA (reference sequence). V shed 6 bases and J 2 bases; nucleotides not matched to a gene: 8. CDR3 length equals 14 residues. The CDR3 protein is CSAEWASGTYEQYF. The DNA of the CDR3 is TGCAGTGCCGAATGGGCTAGCGGGACCTACGAGCAGTACTTC.

This clonotype occurred many times. The J gene is TRBJ2-7, the V gene TRBV3-1; 10 bases align to TRBD2. The CDR3 has 16 residues. The germline gives CDR1 LGHDT, CDR2 YNNKEL (reference sequence). Losses at the gene ends were 1 base for V and 2 bases for J; bases not matched to a gene: 5. The CDR3 reads CASSQGLAGATYEQYF. The DNA of the CDR3 is TGTGCCAGCAGCCAAGGGCTAGCGGGAGCAACCTACGAGCAGTACTTC.

This clonotype was seen repeatedly, ten times or more. The V gene is TRBV7-9, the J gene TRBJ2-5, with 10 bases aligning to TRBD1. The junction had 11 bases not matched to a gene; V was cut back by 5 bases and J by 5 bases. The CDR3 extends over 16 amino acids. Per germline, CDR1 SEHNR and CDR2 FQNEAQ (reference sequence). CDR3 in DNA: TGTGCCAGCAGCACCCCCCGGGACAGGGGACGGGAGACCCAGTACTTC. Translated, it gives CASSTPRDRGRETQYF.

This chain joins TRBV29-1 and TRBJ2-7; D is possibly TRBD1 (6 bases). Trimming stripped 6 bases from V and 2 bases from J, with 14 bases between. The CDR3 contains 13 residues. The germline V gene encodes CDR1 SQVTM and CDR2 ANQGSEA. CDR3: CSVGEDSTYEQYF. The CDR3 DNA reads TGCAGCGTCGGAGAGGACAGCACCTACGAGCAGTACTTC.

At least ten counts were recorded for this clonotype. This chain uses TRBV10-3 with TRBJ1-2, with D hard to call. This CDR3 spans 14 amino acids. V was pared by 2 bases and J by 0 bases, with 7 bases between. CDR1 is ENHRY, CDR2 SYGVKD, per germline. The DNA of the CDR3 is TGTGCCATCAGTGAGAGGTCAGCTAACTATGGCTACACCTTC. Its protein is CAISERSANYGYTF.

The sample holds many counts of this clonotype. The chain uses TRBV7-2 and TRBJ2-5, with D perhaps matching TRBD1 (6 bases). Trimming cost V 3 bases and J 2 bases, with 10 bases left between them. This CDR3 is 14 amino acids long. The germline V gene has CDR1 SGHTA and CDR2 FQGNSA. Here the CDR3 DNA reads TGTGCCAGCAGCTTGGACAGAAATCAAGAGACCCAGTACTTC. It translates to CASSLDRNQETQYF.

Only a few counts were recorded for this clonotype. This rearrangement joins TRBV5-1 to TRBJ2-1; perhaps TRBD2 as D (6 bases). Trimming left V 5 bases short and J 0 bases short, with 9 bases between. The CDR3 length is 14 residues. CDR1 and CDR2 (germline): SGHRS, YFSETQ. CDR3 DNA sequence: TGCGCCAGCAGGTCGGGAGTCTCCTACAATGAGCAGTTCTTC. Protein product: CASRSGVSYNEQFF.

This clonotype was observed many times. The chain carries TRBV7-9 and TRBJ1-1, with 9 bases that match TRBD1. Germline-derived CDR1 and CDR2 are SEHNR and FQNEAQ (reference sequence). CDR3 length: 14 residues. Trimming took 4 bases from V and 4 from J; bases not matched to a gene: 4. CDR3 sequence: CASSSMTGGTEAFF. The CDR3, as DNA: TGTGCCAGCAGCTCCATGACAGGGGGCACTGAAGCTTTCTTT.

This clonotype appeared many times. The V call is TRBV28, the J call TRBJ1-5, with D hard to call. The CDR3 covers 15 residues. V lost 7 bases and J lost 0, with 13 bases in between. Per the germline V gene, CDR1 is MDHEN and CDR2 is SYDVKM. Here the CDR3 DNA reads TGTGCCAGCATCCCCGACTGGAATAGCAATCAGCCCCAGCATTTT. Protein sequence: CASIPDWNSNQPQHF.

In this sample, this clonotype turned up many times. The V call is TRBV10-3, the J call TRBJ2-7; no definite D call. V dropped 6 bases and J dropped 5 bases, with 14 bases sitting between them. From germline, CDR1 is ENHRY and CDR2 SYGVKD. This CDR3 comprises 13 residues. The CDR3 DNA sequence: TGTGCCATCAGCGAAGAGAAGGGAAACGAGCAGTACTTC. It specifies CAISEEKGNEQYF.

Many counts were recorded for this clonotype. J is TRBJ2-3 and V is TRBV7-8, with D possibly being TRBD1 (5 bases). CDR3 length: 15 residues. With 1 base removed from V and 2 bases from J, the gap between germline ends came to 10 bases. From germline, CDR1 is SGHVS and CDR2 FQNEAQ. The CDR3 coding sequence is TGTGCCAGCAGCTTAGAGGGGCTCAACACAGATACGCAGTATTTT. It is translated as CASSLEGLNTDTQYF.

This clonotype was counted many times. The rearrangement uses TRBV19 and TRBJ2-7; 13 nucleotides line up with TRBD2. This CDR3 is 17 amino acids long. Germline CDR1 and CDR2: LNHDA and SQIVND (reference sequence). V lost 5 bases and J lost 5; bases outside the gene matches: 12. This CDR3 is CASSSWTSGSPENEQYF. CDR3 bases: TGTGCCAGTAGTTCGTGGACTAGCGGGAGCCCAGAGAACGAGCAGTACTTC.